What follows are 7 T cell receptor beta chains derived from one specimen sequenced in a study of blood T cell repertoires in COVID-19. Data came from immunoSEQ multiplex PCR; TCRdb stores just in-frame clones and leaves some out. The data show about 240,000 clones, roughly four fifths seen once. The sample comprised peripheral blood. Receptors were obtained from a woman aged 80 or over with acute or convalescent COVID-19.

The chain recombines TRBV28 with TRBJ2-7; 7 bases align to TRBD1. CDR3 length: 12 residues. Germline V gene sequence: CDR1 MDHEN, CDR2 SYDVKM. With V trimmed by 10 bases and J by 2 bases, 5 bases remained unmatched. CDR3: CATEQGTYEQYF. DNA of the CDR3: TGTGCCACCGAACAGGGGACCTACGAGCAGTACTTC.

The chain combines TRBV5-5 with TRBJ1-4, with TRBD1 identical over 8 bases. The CDR3 spans 16 residues. CDR1 and CDR2 from the germline V gene are SGHKS and YYEKEE (reference sequence). V shed 3 bases and J 7 bases; nucleotides not matched to a gene: 11. This chain's CDR3 is CASSSGQARSGEKLFF. The CDR3 coding sequence is TGTGCCAGCAGCTCGGGACAGGCGCGCTCCGGTGAAAAACTGTTTTTT.

V is TRBV7-9 and J is TRBJ1-5; no clear D gene. V was trimmed by 2 bases and J by 4 bases, leaving 15 bases between them. This CDR3 is 16 amino acids long. CDR1 is SEHNR, CDR2 FQNEAQ, per germline (reference sequence). The DNA of the CDR3 is TGTGCCAGCAGCTTAATGATCAAGACAAAAAATCAGCCCCAGCATTTT. Protein product: CASSLMIKTKNQPQHF. The full variable domain, in which reference TRBV7-9 and TRBJ1-5 provide the parts outside the CDR3, is DTGVSQNPRHKITKRGQNVTFRCDPISEHNRLYWYRQTLGQGPEFLTYFQNEAQLEKSRLLSDRFSAERPKGSFSTLEIQRTEQGDSAMYLCASSLMIKTKNQPQHFGDGTRLSIL.

This chain connects TRBV19 to TRBJ2-1, with 8 positions matching TRBD1. This CDR3 is 13 amino acids long. The germline CDR1 and CDR2 sequences are LNHDA and SQIVND (reference sequence). J was trimmed by 12 bases and V by 5 bases; bases with no gene match: 9. CDR3 region: CASSFDRGEGQFF. CDR3 in DNA: TGTGCCAGTAGTTTCGACAGGGGAGAGGGGCAGTTCTTC.

The V and J genes are TRBV19 and TRBJ1-4, with D possibly being TRBD1 (6 bases). The CDR3 is 16 amino acids. V lost 7 bases and J lost 7, with 22 bases in between. Per germline, CDR1 LNHDA and CDR2 SQIVND (reference sequence). CDR3 in amino acids: CASTNEQGYASEKLFF. In DNA form, the CDR3 reads TGTGCCAGTACCAACGAACAGGGCTACGCGTCTGAAAAACTGTTTTTT.

As DNA, the CDR3 is TGTGCCAGTAGTATCGAGGTCTCCTACGAGCAGTACTTC. This sequence encodes CASSIEVSYEQYF. The V gene is TRBV19, the J gene TRBJ2-7; D unresolved. This CDR3 is built from 13 residues. Germline CDR1 and CDR2: LNHDA and SQIVND (reference sequence). Trimming took 3 bases from V and 0 from J, leaving 6 bases between them.

This clone appeared once. V usage is TRBV2 and J usage is TRBJ2-7, with D possibly matching TRBD1 (6 bases). V lost 6 bases to trimming and J lost 1 base, with 13 bases between them. The CDR3 loop spans 14 amino acids. Germline V CDR1 and CDR2: SNHLY, FYNNEI. The CDR3 nucleotides are TGTGCCAGCAGGGGGCAGGGGATATCCTACGAGCAGTACTTC. Translated: CASRGQGISYEQYF. Full variable domain (remainder filled in from reference TRBV2 and TRBJ2-7): EPEVTQTPSHQVTQMGQEVILRCVPISNHLYFYWYRQILGQKVEFLVSFYNNEISEKSEIFDDQFSVERPDGSNFTLKIRSTKLEDSAMYFCASRGQGISYEQYFGPGTRLTVT.